The source of this TCR beta chain is a study of CD8+CD57+ T cells in acquired aplastic anemia. Whoever was chosen for sequencing had shown CD8+CD57+ cell expansion by flow cytometry. Genomic DNA, serving as template, underwent TCR beta VDJ and CDR3 profiling. TCRdb re-analysed the reads in MiXCR, keeping a single row per CDR3 protein. Of 300,000 or so distinct CDR3 sequences listed, under 65% were seen once; the top ten hold 1.3%. J lost 6 bases, V lost 5 bases, and 10 bases had no gene match. Germline CDR1 reads LNHNV; CDR2 reads YYDKDF (reference sequence). This CDR3 region has 14 residues. The V call is TRBV15, the J call TRBJ2-7; TRBD1 aligns across 7 bases. The sample was sorted CD4+, CD8+, or CD8+CD57+ T cells (not recorded which) from PBMCs. The receptor comes from a human donor with aplastic anemia. CDR3 region: CATSEYRGRGEQYF. The CDR3 DNA follows: TGTGCCACCAGCGAATACAGGGGAAGGGGCGAGCAGTACTTC.